Shown below are 21 T cell receptor beta chains from a single sample sequenced in a study of shared clonotypes between healthy human individuals. Naive CD8 cells comprised CD45RO-negative, CCR7-positively selected cells, excluding terminally differentiated effector memory CD45RA+ cells. Measured with immunoSEQ multiplex PCR; TCRdb has only the in-frame clones, and not every one. The sample holds nearly 2 million clones, about 95% seen once. The source material was naive CD8+ T cells sorted from blood. The source is a man younger than 30 in good health.

Concerning this clone: The same CDR3 is also encoded by other DNA sequences in this sample. The J gene is TRBJ2-1, the V gene TRBV7-9; D is unclear. The V gene lost 3 bases and the J gene lost 5 bases, with 5 bases spanning the gap. The length of the CDR3 is 12 residues. The V gene's germline CDR1 is SEHNR and CDR2 FQNEAQ (reference sequence). DNA of the CDR3: TGTGCCAGCAGCTTGGGCGACAATGAGCAGTTCTTC. Its translation is CASSLGDNEQFF.

This chain uses TRBV4-2 with TRBJ2-7, with D perhaps TRBD2 (6 bases). In germline, CDR1 is LGHNA, CDR2 YNFKEQ. The V end was cut by 4 bases, the J end by 2 bases, with 12 bases between. This CDR3 contains 14 residues. The CDR3 loop reads CASSPGGFTYEQYF. For the CDR3, the DNA is TGTGCCAGCAGCCCCGGGGGTTTCACCTACGAGCAGTACTTC.

This sequence joins TRBV6-5 and TRBJ1-5; 8 bases are shared with TRBD1. J gave up 7 bases and V 6 bases, and 11 bases lay outside the gene matches. The CDR3 covers 15 residues. Germline assignment: CDR1 MNHEY and CDR2 SVGAGI. In DNA, the CDR3 is TGTGCCAGCAGCCCCGGACAGGGATGGGGACAGCCCCAGCATTTT. This encodes CASSPGQGWGQPQHF.

The V and J genes are TRBV7-2 and TRBJ2-7, with 7 bases that match TRBD2. This CDR3 is built from 17 residues. J was trimmed by 3 bases and V by 1 base; bases with no gene match: 12. CDR1 and CDR2 from the germline V gene are SGHTA and FQGNSA. CDR3: CASSLGGGLAEVYEQYF. In DNA, the CDR3 is TGTGCCAGCAGCTTAGGTGGCGGGCTAGCGGAAGTCTACGAGCAGTACTTC. Filled out from reference TRBV7-2 and TRBJ2-7, the complete variable domain reads GAGVSQSPSNKVTEKGKDVELRCDPISGHTALYWYRQSLGQGLEFLIYFQGNSAPDKSGLPSDRFSAERTGGSVSTLTIQRTQQEDSAVYLCASSLGGGLAEVYEQYFGPGTRLTVT.

A note on this clone: The same CDR3 is also encoded by other DNA sequences in this sample. This chain joins TRBV6-5 and TRBJ1-1; D is unresolved. The CDR3 totals 14 residues. With 2 bases removed from V and 0 bases from J, the gap between germline ends came to 7 bases. In germline, CDR1 is MNHEY, CDR2 SVGAGI. CDR3 loop: CASSYGTLNTEAFF. The CDR3, as DNA: TGTGCCAGCAGTTACGGTACCCTGAACACTGAAGCTTTCTTT.

V and J are TRBV7-6 and TRBJ2-3; 12 nucleotides line up with TRBD2. Losses at the gene ends were 7 bases for V and 3 bases for J; bases not matched to a gene: 5. Per the germline V gene, CDR1 is SGHVS and CDR2 is FNYEAQ. The CDR3 has 15 amino acids. The CDR3 spells CASNLAGGLTDTQYF. CDR3 DNA sequence: TGTGCCAGCAATCTAGCGGGAGGGTTAACAGATACGCAGTATTTT.

The J gene is TRBJ2-3, the V gene TRBV27; D remains ambiguous. The CDR3 is made up of 13 amino acids. V was shortened by 7 bases and J by 5 bases, with 13 bases between the two germline ends. Germline values: CDR1 MNHEY, CDR2 SMNVEV (reference sequence). The CDR3, as DNA: TGTGCCAGCAAAACCCTAGTGGGAGATACGCAGTATTTT. It codes for CASKTLVGDTQYF.

The chain uses TRBV14 and TRBJ2-1; 13 bases are shared with TRBD2. Germline CDR1 is SGHDN and CDR2 is FVKESK. The CDR3 sequence is 18 residues long. Trimming at V came to 5 bases and at J to 1 base, leaving 8 bases not matched to a gene. CDR3: CASSILAGGPLSYNEQFF. The CDR3 nucleotides are TGTGCCAGCAGCATACTAGCGGGGGGGCCTTTGTCCTACAATGAGCAGTTCTTC.

The chain joins TRBV4-1 to TRBJ1-1; D gene uncertain. Germline lookup yields CDR1 MGHRA and CDR2 YSYEKL. Trimming shortened V by 1 base and J by 5 bases, and 8 bases separated the two germline ends. CDR3 length equals 13 residues. CDR3 residues: CASSQVRETEAFF. The CDR3 DNA sequence: TGCGCCAGCAGCCAAGTGAGGGAGACTGAAGCTTTCTTT.

A single count supports this clone. This chain links TRBV19 with TRBJ2-1, with 12 bases matching TRBD2. Germline lookup yields CDR1 LNHDA and CDR2 SQIVND (reference sequence). The CDR3 runs to 14 residues. Trimming at V came to 4 bases and at J to 7 bases, leaving 2 bases not matched to a gene. The CDR3 DNA reads TGTGCCAGTAGTACGGGACTAGCGGGTAATGAGCAGTTCTTC. Its translation is CASSTGLAGNEQFF.

V is TRBV7-2 and J is TRBJ2-3; D unresolved. Germline loops: CDR1 SGHTA, CDR2 FQGNSA. V was shortened by 1 base and J by 1 base, with 6 bases between the two germline ends. The CDR3 has 14 amino acids. CDR3 nucleotide sequence: TGTGCCAGCAGCTTAGACGCCCGCACAGATACGCAGTATTTT. Protein sequence: CASSLDARTDTQYF.

The V gene is TRBV7-6, the J gene TRBJ2-2; D is unresolved. The CDR3 loop spans 13 amino acids. V dropped 7 bases and J dropped 4 bases, with 10 bases sitting between them. Germline lookup yields CDR1 SGHVS and CDR2 FNYEAQ. In nucleotides, the CDR3 is TGTGCCAGCATCCAAGGGCTCACCGGGGAGCTGTTTTTT. Encoded protein: CASIQGLTGELFF. The full variable domain, its missing parts supplied by reference TRBV7-6 and TRBJ2-2, is GAGVSQSPRYKVTKRGQDVALRCDPISGHVSLYWYRQALGQGPEFLTYFNYEAQQDKSGLPNDRFSAERPEGSISTLTIQRTEQRDSAMYRCASIQGLTGELFFGEGSRLTVL.

This clone was observed a single time. This rearrangement joins TRBV5-6 to TRBJ1-5, with 7 bases lining up with TRBD1. V lost 0 bases and J lost 0; bases outside the gene matches: 9. The CDR3 sequence is 18 residues long. Germline CDR1 and CDR2: SGHDT and YYEEEE. The CDR3 region has the DNA TGTGCCAGCAGCTTGGCCGGTGGGACAGAGTATAGCAATCAGCCCCAGCATTTT. Protein sequence: CASSLAGGTEYSNQPQHF. The whole variable domain, remainder taken from reference TRBV5-6 and TRBJ1-5, is DAGVTQSPTHLIKTRGQQVTLRCSPKSGHDTVSWYQQALGQGPQFIFQYYEEEERQRGNFPDRFSGHQFPNYSSELNVNALLLGDSALYLCASSLAGGTEYSNQPQHFGDGTRLSIL.

Here the CDR3 reads CASSLAGQVTGGYTF. CDR3 sequence (DNA): TGCGCCAGCAGCTTGGCTGGACAGGTGACTGGCGGCTACACCTTC. The V and J genes are TRBV5-1 and TRBJ1-2; 7 bases fit TRBD1. CDR1 is SGHRS and CDR2 is YFSETQ in the germline V gene. This CDR3 region has 15 residues. The J segment lost 8 bases and the V segment lost 0 bases, leaving 10 bases of the junction unmatched.

Note on this clone: The same CDR3 is also encoded by other DNA sequences in this sample. This rearrangement joins TRBV6-6 to TRBJ2-7; D may be TRBD1 (6 bases). Germline CDR1 is MNHNY and CDR2 is SVGAGI (reference sequence). The CDR3 is 12 amino acids. Trimming removed 5 bases from V and 2 bases from J, with 7 bases in between. DNA for the CDR3: TGTGCCAGCAGTGCAGGGGCCTACGAGCAGTACTTC. This encodes CASSAGAYEQYF.

The chain is built from TRBV6-6 and TRBJ2-5; the D is unclear. This CDR3 has 14 amino acids. V lost 2 bases and J 3 bases, leaving 10 bases between the germline ends. Germline CDR1 MNHNY, CDR2 SVGAGI (reference sequence). The CDR3 DNA reads as TGTGCCAGCAGTTACGTTGTGGAAGAAGAGACCCAGTACTTC. Encoded protein: CASSYVVEEETQYF.

Worth noting for this clone: Other DNA sequences in this sample translate to the same CDR3. CDR3 DNA: TGTGCCAGTAGTATCGGGGACAATGAGCAGTTCTTC. Its translation: CASSIGDNEQFF. V and J are TRBV19 and TRBJ2-1; the D gene is possibly TRBD2 (5 bases). CDR3 length: 12 amino acids. CDR1 LNHDA and CDR2 SQIVND come from the germline V gene (reference sequence). With 3 bases removed from V and 5 bases from J, the gap between germline ends came to 5 bases.

CDR3 DNA sequence: TGTGCCAGCAGTTCATTTGACGGGGAAAGACAAGAGACCCAGTACTTC. This gives the protein CASSSFDGERQETQYF. The J gene is TRBJ2-5, the V gene TRBV6-6; TRBD2 might be the D (5 bases). Germline assignment: CDR1 MNHNY and CDR2 SVGAGI (reference sequence). This CDR3 spans 16 amino acids. With 4 bases removed from V and 2 bases from J, the gap between germline ends came to 17 bases.

The chain has TRBV13 and TRBJ2-6, with D possibly being TRBD1 (5 bases). Per germline, CDR1 PRHDT and CDR2 FYEKMQ (reference sequence). Trimming removed 4 bases at V and 5 bases at J, with 9 bases between. The CDR3 sequence is 14 residues long. CDR3 sequence (DNA): TGTGCCAGCAGCTCGCAGGACAGGGCCAACGTCCTGACTTTC. It translates to CASSSQDRANVLTF.

This sequence joins TRBV28 and TRBJ2-1; D possibly matches TRBD1 or TRBD2 (5 bases each). Germline values: CDR1 MDHEN, CDR2 SYDVKM. The CDR3 extends over 16 amino acids. Trimming pared 5 bases from V and 8 bases from J, leaving 22 bases between. The CDR3 sequence: CASSTTGAPLDDEQFF. CDR3 coding DNA: TGTGCCAGCAGTACCACCGGGGCCCCCTTGGATGATGAGCAGTTCTTC.

CDR3 amino acids: CASRSSYEQYF. CDR3 DNA sequence: TGTGCCAGCCGGAGCTCCTACGAGCAGTACTTC. The chain combines TRBV5-4 with TRBJ2-7; D not certain. Trimming took off 7 bases at V and 0 bases at J, with 5 bases between the two ends. Germline V gives CDR1 SGHNT, CDR2 YYREEE (reference sequence). The CDR3 runs to 11 residues. The full variable domain, rest sourced from reference TRBV5-4 and TRBJ2-7, is ETGVTQSPTHLIKTRGQQVTLRCSSQSGHNTVSWYQQALGQGPQFIFQYYREEENGRGNFPPRFSGLQFPNYSSELNVNALELDDSALYLCASRSSYEQYFGPGTRLTVT.